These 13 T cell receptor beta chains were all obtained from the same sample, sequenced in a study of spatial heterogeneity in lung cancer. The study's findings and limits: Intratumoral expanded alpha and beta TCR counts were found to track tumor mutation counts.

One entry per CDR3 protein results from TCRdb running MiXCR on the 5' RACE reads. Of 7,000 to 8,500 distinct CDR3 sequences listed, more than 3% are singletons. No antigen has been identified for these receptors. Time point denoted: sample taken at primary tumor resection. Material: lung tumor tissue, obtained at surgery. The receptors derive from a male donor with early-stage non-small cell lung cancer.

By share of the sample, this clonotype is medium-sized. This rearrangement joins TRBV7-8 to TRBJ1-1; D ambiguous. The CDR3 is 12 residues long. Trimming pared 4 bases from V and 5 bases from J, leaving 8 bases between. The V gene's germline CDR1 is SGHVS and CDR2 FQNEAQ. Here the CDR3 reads CASSWGNTEAFF. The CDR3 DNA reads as TGTGCCAGCAGCTGGGGTAATACTGAAGCTTTCTTT.

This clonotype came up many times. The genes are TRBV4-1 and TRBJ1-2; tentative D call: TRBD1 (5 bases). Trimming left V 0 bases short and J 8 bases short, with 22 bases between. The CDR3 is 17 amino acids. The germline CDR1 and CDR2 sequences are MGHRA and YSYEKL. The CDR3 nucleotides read TGCGCCAGCAGCCAAGACTGGGGGACTCCCGGGACGCTCGGCTACACCTTC. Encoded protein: CASSQDWGTPGTLGYTF.

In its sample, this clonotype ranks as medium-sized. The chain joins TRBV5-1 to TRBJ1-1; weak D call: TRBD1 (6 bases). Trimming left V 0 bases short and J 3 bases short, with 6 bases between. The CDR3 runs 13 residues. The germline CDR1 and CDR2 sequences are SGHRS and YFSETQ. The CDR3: CASSLAGDTEAFF. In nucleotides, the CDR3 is TGCGCCAGCAGCTTGGCAGGGGACACTGAAGCTTTCTTT.

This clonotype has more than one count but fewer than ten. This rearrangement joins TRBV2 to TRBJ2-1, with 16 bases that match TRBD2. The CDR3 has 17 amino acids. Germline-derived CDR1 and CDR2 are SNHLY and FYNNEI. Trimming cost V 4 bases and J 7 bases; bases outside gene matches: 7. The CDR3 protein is CASSGLGLAGGPNEQFF. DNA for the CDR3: TGTGCCAGCAGTGGCCTGGGACTAGCGGGAGGGCCGAATGAGCAGTTCTTC. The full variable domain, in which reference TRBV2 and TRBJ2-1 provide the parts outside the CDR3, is EPEVTQTPSHQVTQMGQEVILRCVPISNHLYFYWYRQILGQKVEFLVSFYNNEISEKSEIFDDQFSVERPDGSNFTLKIRSTKLEDSAMYFCASSGLGLAGGPNEQFFGPGTRLTVL.

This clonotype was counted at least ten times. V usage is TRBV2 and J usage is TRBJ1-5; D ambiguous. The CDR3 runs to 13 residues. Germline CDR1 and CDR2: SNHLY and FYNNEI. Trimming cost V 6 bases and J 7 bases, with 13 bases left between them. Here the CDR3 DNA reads TGTGCCAGCAGCACAGATCTTGGCCAGCCCCAGCATTTT. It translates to CASSTDLGQPQHF.

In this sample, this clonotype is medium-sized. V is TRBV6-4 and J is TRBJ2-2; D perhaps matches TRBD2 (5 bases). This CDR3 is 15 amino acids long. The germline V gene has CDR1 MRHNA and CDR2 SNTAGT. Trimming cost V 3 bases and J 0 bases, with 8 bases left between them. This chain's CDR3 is CASSEEAANTGELFF. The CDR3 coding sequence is TGTGCCAGCAGTGAAGAAGCGGCGAACACCGGGGAGCTGTTTTTT.

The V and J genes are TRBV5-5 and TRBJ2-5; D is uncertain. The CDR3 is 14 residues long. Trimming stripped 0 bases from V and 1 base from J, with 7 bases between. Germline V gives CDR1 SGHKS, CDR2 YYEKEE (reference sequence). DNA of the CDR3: TGTGCCAGCAGCTTGGGGTCGCTCCAAGAGACCCAGTACTTC. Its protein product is CASSLGSLQETQYF.

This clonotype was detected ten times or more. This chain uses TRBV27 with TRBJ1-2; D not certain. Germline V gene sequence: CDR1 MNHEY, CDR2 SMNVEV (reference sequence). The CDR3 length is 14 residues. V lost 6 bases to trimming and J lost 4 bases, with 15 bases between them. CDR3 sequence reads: CASRRLEGGYGYTF. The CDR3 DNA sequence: TGTGCCAGCAGGCGCTTGGAGGGCGGCTATGGCTACACCTTC.

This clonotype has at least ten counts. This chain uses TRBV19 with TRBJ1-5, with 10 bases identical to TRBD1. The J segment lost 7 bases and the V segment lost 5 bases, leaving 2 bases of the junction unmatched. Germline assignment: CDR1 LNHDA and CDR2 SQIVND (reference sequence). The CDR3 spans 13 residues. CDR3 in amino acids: CASSGDRGQPQHF. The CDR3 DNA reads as TGTGCCAGTAGTGGGGACAGGGGACAGCCCCAGCATTTT.

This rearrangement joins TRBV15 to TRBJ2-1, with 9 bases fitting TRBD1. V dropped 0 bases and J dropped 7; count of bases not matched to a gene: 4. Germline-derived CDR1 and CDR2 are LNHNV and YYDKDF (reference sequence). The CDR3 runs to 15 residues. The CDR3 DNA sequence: TGTGCCACCAGCAGAGAGGGACAGGGTGGTAATGAGCAGTTCTTC. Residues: CATSREGQGGNEQFF.

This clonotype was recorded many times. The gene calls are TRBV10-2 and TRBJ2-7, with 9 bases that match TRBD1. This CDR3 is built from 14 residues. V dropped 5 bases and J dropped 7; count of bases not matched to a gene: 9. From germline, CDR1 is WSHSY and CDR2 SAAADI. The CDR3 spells CASSPADRGGEQYF. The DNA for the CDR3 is TGCGCCAGCAGTCCAGCGGACAGGGGTGGGGAGCAGTACTTC.

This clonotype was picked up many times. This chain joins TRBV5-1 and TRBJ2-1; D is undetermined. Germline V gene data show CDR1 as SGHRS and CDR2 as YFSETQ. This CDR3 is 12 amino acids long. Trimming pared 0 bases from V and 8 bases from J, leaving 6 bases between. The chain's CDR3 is CASSLGGHEQFF. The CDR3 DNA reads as TGCGCCAGCAGCTTGGGAGGCCATGAGCAGTTCTTC. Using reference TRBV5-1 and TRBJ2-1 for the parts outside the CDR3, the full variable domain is KAGVTQTPRYLIKTRGQQVTLSCSPISGHRSVSWYQQTPGQGLQFLFEYFSETQRNKGNFPGRFSGRQFSNSRSEMNVSTLELGDSALYLCASSLGGHEQFFGPGTRLTVL.

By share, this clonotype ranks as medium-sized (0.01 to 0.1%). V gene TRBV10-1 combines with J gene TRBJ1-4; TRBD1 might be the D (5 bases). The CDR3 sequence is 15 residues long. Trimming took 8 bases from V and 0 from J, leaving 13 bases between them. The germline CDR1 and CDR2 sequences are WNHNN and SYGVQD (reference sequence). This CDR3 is CASGKGNATNEKLFF. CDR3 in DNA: TGCGCCAGCGGGAAGGGGAATGCAACTAATGAAAAACTGTTTTTT.